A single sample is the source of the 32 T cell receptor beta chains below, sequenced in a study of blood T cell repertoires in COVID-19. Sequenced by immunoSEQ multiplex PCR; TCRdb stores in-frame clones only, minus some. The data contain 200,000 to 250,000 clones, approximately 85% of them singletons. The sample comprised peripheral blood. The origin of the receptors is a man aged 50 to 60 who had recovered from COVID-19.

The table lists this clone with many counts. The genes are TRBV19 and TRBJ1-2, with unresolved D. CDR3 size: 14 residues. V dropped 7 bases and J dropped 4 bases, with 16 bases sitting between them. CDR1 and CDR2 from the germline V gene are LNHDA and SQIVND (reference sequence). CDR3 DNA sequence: TGTGCCAGTATTCCCGGTGCCTCGGGCTATGGCTACACCTTC. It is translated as CASIPGASGYGYTF.

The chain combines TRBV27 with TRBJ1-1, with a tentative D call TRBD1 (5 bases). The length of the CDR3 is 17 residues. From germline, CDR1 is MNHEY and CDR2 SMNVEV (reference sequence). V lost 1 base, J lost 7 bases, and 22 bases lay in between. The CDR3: CASSLLGGHHPKIEAFF. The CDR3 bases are TGTGCCAGCAGTTTATTGGGGGGTCACCACCCTAAGATTGAAGCTTTCTTT.

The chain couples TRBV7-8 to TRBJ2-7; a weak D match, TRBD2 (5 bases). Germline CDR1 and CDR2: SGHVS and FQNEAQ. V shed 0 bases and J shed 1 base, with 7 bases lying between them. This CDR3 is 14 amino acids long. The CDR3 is CASSLAGESYEQYF. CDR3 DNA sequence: TGTGCCAGCAGCTTAGCGGGAGAGTCCTACGAGCAGTACTTC.

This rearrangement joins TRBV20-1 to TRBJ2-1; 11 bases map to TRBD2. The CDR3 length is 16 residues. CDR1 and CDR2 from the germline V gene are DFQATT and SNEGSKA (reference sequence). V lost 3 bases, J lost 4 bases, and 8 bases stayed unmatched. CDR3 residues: CSASKGLAARYNEQFF. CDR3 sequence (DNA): TGCAGTGCTAGTAAGGGACTAGCGGCTAGATACAATGAGCAGTTCTTC.

The CDR3 here is CASSPIGGRAGTEAFF. CDR3 sequence (DNA): TGTGCCAGTAGCCCGATAGGGGGACGGGCGGGCACTGAAGCTTTCTTT. The chain links TRBV19 to TRBJ1-1, with D possibly TRBD1 on 6 matching bases. The germline V gene encodes CDR1 LNHDA and CDR2 SQIVND (reference sequence). Trimming shortened V by 6 bases and J by 4 bases, and 21 bases separated the two germline ends. The CDR3 has 16 residues.

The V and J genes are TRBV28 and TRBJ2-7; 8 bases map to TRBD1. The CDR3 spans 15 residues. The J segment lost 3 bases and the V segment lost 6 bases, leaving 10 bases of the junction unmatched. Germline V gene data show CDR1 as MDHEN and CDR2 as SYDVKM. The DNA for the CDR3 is TGTGCCAGCAGACCCTCCGGGACAGGCAACTACGAGCAGTACTTC. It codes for CASRPSGTGNYEQYF.

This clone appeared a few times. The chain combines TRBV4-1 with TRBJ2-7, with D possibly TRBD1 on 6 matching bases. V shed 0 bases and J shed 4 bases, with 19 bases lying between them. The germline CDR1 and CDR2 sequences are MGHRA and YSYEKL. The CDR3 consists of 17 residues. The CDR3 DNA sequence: TGCGCCAGCAGCCAAGAGGAGGCAGGGGATCCTTTTTACGAGCAGTACTTC. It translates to CASSQEEAGDPFYEQYF.

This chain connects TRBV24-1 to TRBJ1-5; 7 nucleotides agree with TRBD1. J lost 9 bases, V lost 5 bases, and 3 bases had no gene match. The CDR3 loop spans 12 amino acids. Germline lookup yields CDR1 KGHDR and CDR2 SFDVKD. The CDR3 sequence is CATSASGGPQHF. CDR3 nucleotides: TGTGCCACCAGTGCCTCAGGGGGGCCCCAGCATTTT.

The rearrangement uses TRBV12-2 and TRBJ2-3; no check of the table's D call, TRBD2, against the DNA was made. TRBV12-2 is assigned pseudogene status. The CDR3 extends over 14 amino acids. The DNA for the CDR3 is TGTGCAAGTCGCTGTACCGCTAGGACAGATACGCAGTATTTT. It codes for CASRCTARTDTQYF.

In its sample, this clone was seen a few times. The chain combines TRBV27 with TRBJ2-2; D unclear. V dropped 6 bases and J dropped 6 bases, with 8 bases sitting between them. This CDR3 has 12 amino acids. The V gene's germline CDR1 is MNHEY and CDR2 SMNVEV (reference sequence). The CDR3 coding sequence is TGTGCCAGCAGGCCTCAGGCCGGGGAGCTGTTTTTT. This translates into CASRPQAGELFF.

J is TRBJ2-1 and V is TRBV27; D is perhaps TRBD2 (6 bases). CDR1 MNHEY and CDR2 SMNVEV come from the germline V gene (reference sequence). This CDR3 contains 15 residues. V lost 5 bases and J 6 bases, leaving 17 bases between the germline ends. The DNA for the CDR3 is TGTGCCAGCAGTACCGCGGGACTCCCAGGCAATGAGCAGTTCTTC. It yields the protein CASSTAGLPGNEQFF.

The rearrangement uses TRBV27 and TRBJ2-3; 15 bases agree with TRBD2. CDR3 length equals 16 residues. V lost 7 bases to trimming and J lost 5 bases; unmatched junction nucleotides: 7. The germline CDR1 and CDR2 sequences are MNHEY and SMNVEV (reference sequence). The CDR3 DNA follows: TGTGCCAGCACCGGGGGACTAGCGGGAGGTATAGATACGCAGTATTTT. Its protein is CASTGGLAGGIDTQYF.

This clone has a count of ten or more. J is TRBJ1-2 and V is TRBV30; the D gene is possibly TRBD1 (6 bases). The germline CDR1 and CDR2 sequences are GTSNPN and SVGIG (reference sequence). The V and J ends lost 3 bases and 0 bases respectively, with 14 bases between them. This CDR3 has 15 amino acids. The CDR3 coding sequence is TGTGCCTGGAGAGGGGACAAGGTGCCTAACTATGGCTACACCTTC. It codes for CAWRGDKVPNYGYTF.

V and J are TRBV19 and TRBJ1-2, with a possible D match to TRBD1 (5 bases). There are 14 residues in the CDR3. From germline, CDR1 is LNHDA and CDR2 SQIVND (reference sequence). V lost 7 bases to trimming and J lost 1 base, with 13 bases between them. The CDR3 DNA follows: TGTGCCAGTACCGAGAGAAGGGGTAACTATGGCTACACCTTC. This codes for CASTERRGNYGYTF.

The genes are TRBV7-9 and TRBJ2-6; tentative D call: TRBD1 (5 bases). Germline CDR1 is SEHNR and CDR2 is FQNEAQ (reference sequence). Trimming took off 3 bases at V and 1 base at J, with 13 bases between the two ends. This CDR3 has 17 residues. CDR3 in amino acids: CASSLEQGFSGANVLTF. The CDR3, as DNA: TGTGCCAGCAGCTTGGAGCAGGGCTTTTCTGGGGCCAACGTCCTGACTTTC.

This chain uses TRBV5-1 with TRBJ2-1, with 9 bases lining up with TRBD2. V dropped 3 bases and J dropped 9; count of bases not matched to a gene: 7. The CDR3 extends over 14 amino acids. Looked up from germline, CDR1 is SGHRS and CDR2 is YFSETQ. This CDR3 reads CASSSIAGEGEQFF. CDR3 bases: TGCGCCAGCAGCTCAATAGCGGGAGAGGGTGAGCAGTTCTTC.

The CDR3 is CASTGYLPEAFF. For the CDR3, the DNA is TGTGCCAGCACCGGGTATCTCCCTGAAGCTTTCTTT. This chain links TRBV12-3 or TRBV12-4 with TRBJ1-1; no clear D. This CDR3 is built from 12 residues. V shed 7 bases and J shed 6 bases, with 12 bases lying between them.

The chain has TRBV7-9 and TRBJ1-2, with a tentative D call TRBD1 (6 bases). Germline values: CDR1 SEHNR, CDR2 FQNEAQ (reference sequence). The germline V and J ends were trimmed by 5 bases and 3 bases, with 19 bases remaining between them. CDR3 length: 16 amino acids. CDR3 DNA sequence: TGTGCCAGCAGCAACCGACAGGCGCAACGACACTATGGCTACACCTTC. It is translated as CASSNRQAQRHYGYTF.

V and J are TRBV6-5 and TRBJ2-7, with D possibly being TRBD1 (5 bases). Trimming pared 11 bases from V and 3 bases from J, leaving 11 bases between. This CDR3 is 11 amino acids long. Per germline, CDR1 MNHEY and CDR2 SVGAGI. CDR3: CAVGVGYEQYF. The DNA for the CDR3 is TGTGCCGTAGGGGTAGGCTACGAGCAGTACTTC.

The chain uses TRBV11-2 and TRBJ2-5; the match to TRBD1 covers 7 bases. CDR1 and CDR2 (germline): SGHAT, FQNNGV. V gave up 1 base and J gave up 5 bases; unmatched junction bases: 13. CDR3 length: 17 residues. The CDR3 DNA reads TGTGCCAGCAGCTTAGCCGTCCTAGGGGGCGCATTGGAGACCCAGTACTTC. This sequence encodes CASSLAVLGGALETQYF. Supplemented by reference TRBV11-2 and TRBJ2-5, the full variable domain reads EAGVAQSPRYKIIEKRQSVAFWCNPISGHATLYWYQQILGQGPKLLIQFQNNGVVDDSQLPKDRFSAERLKGVDSTLKIQPAKLEDSAVYLCASSLAVLGGALETQYFGPGTRLLVL.

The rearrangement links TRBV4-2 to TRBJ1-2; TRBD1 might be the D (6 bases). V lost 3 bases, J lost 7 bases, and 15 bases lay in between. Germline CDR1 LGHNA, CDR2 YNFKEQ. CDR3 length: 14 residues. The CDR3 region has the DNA TGTGCCAGCAGCCAGCCAGGACAGTCGGGTGGCTACACCTTC. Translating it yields CASSQPGQSGGYTF.

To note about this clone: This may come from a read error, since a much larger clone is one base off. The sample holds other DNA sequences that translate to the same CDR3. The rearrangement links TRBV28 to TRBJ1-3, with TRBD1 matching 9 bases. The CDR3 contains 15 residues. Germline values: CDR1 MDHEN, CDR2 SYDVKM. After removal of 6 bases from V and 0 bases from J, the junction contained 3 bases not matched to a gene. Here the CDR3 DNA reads TGTGCCAGCAGCCGGGACAGGGTCTCTGGAAACACCATATATTTT. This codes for CASSRDRVSGNTIYF.

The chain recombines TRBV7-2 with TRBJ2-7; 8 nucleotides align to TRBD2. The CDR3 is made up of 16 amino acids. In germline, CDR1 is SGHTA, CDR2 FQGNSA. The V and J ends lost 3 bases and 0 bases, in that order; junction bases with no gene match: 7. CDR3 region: CASSFQRTSGSYEQYF. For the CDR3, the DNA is TGTGCCAGCAGCTTTCAGCGAACTAGCGGCTCCTACGAGCAGTACTTC.

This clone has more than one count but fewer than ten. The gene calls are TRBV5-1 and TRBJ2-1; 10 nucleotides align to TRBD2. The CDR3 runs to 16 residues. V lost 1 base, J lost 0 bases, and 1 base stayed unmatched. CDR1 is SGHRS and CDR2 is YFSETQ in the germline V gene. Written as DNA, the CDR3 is TGCGCCAGCAGCTTGTCTAGCGGGAGCTCCTACAATGAGCAGTTCTTC. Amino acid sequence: CASSLSSGSSYNEQFF. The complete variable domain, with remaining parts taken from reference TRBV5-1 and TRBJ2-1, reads KAGVTQTPRYLIKTRGQQVTLSCSPISGHRSVSWYQQTPGQGLQFLFEYFSETQRNKGNFPGRFSGRQFSNSRSEMNVSTLELGDSALYLCASSLSSGSSYNEQFFGPGTRLTVL.

CDR3 DNA: TGCGCCAGCAGCCAAAAGATCGGGGTACAAAACACTGAAGCTTTCTTT. This gives the protein CASSQKIGVQNTEAFF. This chain joins TRBV4-1 and TRBJ1-1; D call uncertain. Trimming pared 2 bases from V and 2 bases from J, leaving 15 bases between. Germline V gives CDR1 MGHRA, CDR2 YSYEKL. The CDR3 has 16 amino acids.

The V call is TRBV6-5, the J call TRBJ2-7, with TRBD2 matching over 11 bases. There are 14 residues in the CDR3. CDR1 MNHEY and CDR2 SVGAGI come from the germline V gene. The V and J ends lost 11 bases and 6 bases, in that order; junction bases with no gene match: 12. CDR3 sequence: CACSGTSGRGEQYF. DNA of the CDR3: TGTGCCTGCTCAGGCACTAGCGGGAGAGGCGAGCAGTACTTC.

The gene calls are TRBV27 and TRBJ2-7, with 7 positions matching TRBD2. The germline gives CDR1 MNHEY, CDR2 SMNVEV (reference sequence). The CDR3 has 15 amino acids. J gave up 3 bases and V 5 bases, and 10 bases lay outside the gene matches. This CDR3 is CASSTRTSPHYEQYF. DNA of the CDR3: TGTGCCAGCAGTACCCGGACTAGTCCACACTACGAGCAGTACTTC.

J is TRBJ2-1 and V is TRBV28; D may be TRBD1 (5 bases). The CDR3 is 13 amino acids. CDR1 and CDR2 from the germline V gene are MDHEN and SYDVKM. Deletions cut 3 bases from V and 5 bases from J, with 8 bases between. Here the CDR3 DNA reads TGTGCCAGCAGTTTCAGGGTTGACAATGAGCAGTTCTTC. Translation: CASSFRVDNEQFF.

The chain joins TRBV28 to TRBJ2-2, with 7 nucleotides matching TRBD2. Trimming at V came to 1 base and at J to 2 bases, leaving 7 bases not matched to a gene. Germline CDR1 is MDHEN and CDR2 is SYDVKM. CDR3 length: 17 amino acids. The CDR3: CASSLFSSSGNTGELFF. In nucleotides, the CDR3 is TGTGCCAGCAGTTTATTTTCTTCTAGCGGAAACACCGGGGAGCTGTTTTTT.

CDR3 in DNA: TGTGCCAGCAGCAGAACAGGGCGGGATGGCTACACCTTC. Encoded protein: CASSRTGRDGYTF. The genes are TRBV16 and TRBJ1-2; D is possibly TRBD1 (6 bases). CDR3 length: 13 residues. CDR1 is KGHSY and CDR2 is FQNENV in the germline V gene. Trimming stripped 5 bases from V and 6 bases from J, with 13 bases between.

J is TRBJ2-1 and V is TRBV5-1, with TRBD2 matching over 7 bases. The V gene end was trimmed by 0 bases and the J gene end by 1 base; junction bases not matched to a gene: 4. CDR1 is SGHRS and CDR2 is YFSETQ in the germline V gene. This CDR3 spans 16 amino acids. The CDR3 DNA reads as TGCGCCAGCAGCTTGGAAGGGAGGGGATCCTACAATGAGCAGTTCTTC. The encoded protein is CASSLEGRGSYNEQFF.

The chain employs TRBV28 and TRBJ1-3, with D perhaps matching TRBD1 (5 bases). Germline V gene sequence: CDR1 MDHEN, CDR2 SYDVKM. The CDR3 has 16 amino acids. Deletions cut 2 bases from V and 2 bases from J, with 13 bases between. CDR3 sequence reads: CASSLVAGTAGNTIYF. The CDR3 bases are TGTGCCAGCAGTTTAGTGGCAGGGACTGCTGGAAACACCATATATTTT.